The 31 T cell receptor beta chains given below trace back to one sample, sequenced in a study of blood T cell repertoires in COVID-19. Clones were read by immunoSEQ multiplex PCR, and TCRdb kept only the in-frame ones, dropping some. The sample includes roughly 290,000 clones, about 89% of them seen just once. The source material was peripheral blood. These TCRs come from a woman in her fifties or sixties with acute or convalescent COVID-19.

The CDR3 region has the DNA TGTGCCAGCAGCTTGGCAGGGCGCGGGGGCCAAAGGGGGACCCAGTACTTC. Encoded protein: CASSLAGRGGQRGTQYF. The chain is built from TRBV5-5 and TRBJ2-5; D is perhaps TRBD2 (7 bases). The CDR3 length is 17 residues. With 0 bases removed from V and 7 bases from J, the gap between germline ends came to 22 bases. Germline lookup yields CDR1 SGHKS and CDR2 YYEKEE (reference sequence).

V gene TRBV29-1 combines with J gene TRBJ1-2; 8 bases align to TRBD1. Germline V lookup: CDR1 SQVTM, CDR2 ANQGSEA. The J segment lost 8 bases and the V segment lost 6 bases, leaving 11 bases of the junction unmatched. This CDR3 is 13 amino acids long. The CDR3 DNA reads TGCAGCGTGCCGGACAGGGCGGCGGGAGGCTACACCTTC. This codes for CSVPDRAAGGYTF.

The J gene is TRBJ1-1, the V gene TRBV5-1; 8 nucleotides agree with TRBD1. CDR3 length: 14 residues. The germline CDR1 and CDR2 sequences are SGHRS and YFSETQ. The V gene end was trimmed by 4 bases and the J gene end by 9 bases; junction bases not matched to a gene: 11. The CDR3 protein is CASSIGQGRWKAFF. DNA for the CDR3: TGCGCCAGCAGCATCGGACAGGGAAGGTGGAAAGCTTTCTTT.

This clone has just one count. V gene TRBV6-2 or TRBV6-3 combines with J gene TRBJ1-2; tentative D call: TRBD1 (6 bases). The CDR3 is made up of 15 amino acids. CDR1 and CDR2 from the germline V gene are MNHEY and SVGEGT. V was clipped by 7 bases and J by 5 bases, with 20 bases between them. The CDR3 DNA sequence: TGTGCCAGCACCCCCCGACGGGGACAACTGTATGGCTACACCTTC. It translates to CASTPRRGQLYGYTF.

The chain combines TRBV4-2 with TRBJ2-2; 7 bases align to TRBD1. This CDR3 contains 16 residues. The V and J ends lost 7 bases and 6 bases, in that order; junction bases with no gene match: 14. In germline, CDR1 is LGHNA, CDR2 YNFKEQ. The CDR3 coding sequence is TGTGCCAGCAACAGTGAGGGGTTACAGGGGTCCGGGGAGCTGTTTTTT. This translates into CASNSEGLQGSGELFF.

The chain recombines TRBV2 with TRBJ1-6; no definite D call. The germline gives CDR1 SNHLY, CDR2 FYNNEI. Trimming removed 7 bases from V and 2 bases from J, with 6 bases in between. The CDR3 has 13 amino acids. CDR3 in amino acids: CASKTTYNSPLHF. The DNA of the CDR3 is TGTGCCAGCAAGACAACCTATAATTCACCCCTCCACTTT.

This clone was observed a single time. The gene calls are TRBV25-1 and TRBJ2-5; a weak D match, TRBD2 (6 bases). The CDR3 loop spans 15 amino acids. V gave up 1 base and J gave up 5 bases, with 14 bases separating them. Germline-derived CDR1 and CDR2 are MGHDK and SYGVNS. The CDR3 DNA reads TGTGCCAGCAGTGAATGGAGGGGCGCGAGGGAGACCCAGTACTTC. Its translation: CASSEWRGARETQYF.

This sequence joins TRBV4-2 and TRBJ2-3, with D possibly being TRBD2 (7 bases). Trimming removed 1 base at V and 2 bases at J, with 13 bases between. Per the germline V gene, CDR1 is LGHNA and CDR2 is YNFKEQ. The CDR3 totals 16 residues. The CDR3, as DNA: TGTGCCAGCAGCCAAGTGGAGGGGGGGGCCACAGATACGCAGTATTTT. Encoded protein: CASSQVEGGATDTQYF.

V usage is TRBV27 and J usage is TRBJ2-2; TRBD2 matches 9 bases. Germline V gene lookup returns CDR1 MNHEY and CDR2 SMNVEV (reference sequence). The trim removed 5 bases at V and 3 bases at J, leaving 7 bases unmatched. The CDR3 loop spans 16 amino acids. Here the CDR3 DNA reads TGTGCCAGCAGTCTGGGGGTAGCGGGAGACACCGGGGAGCTGTTTTTT. This gives the protein CASSLGVAGDTGELFF.

The chain recombines TRBV7-8 with TRBJ2-1; perhaps TRBD1 as D (5 bases). CDR1 is SGHVS, CDR2 FQNEAQ, per germline. Between the trimmed V and J ends, which lost 3 bases and 3 bases, there was a span of 12 bases. The CDR3 is 15 amino acids. Here the CDR3 reads CASSLDTGIYNEQFF. CDR3 bases: TGTGCCAGCAGCTTGGACACCGGCATCTACAATGAGCAGTTCTTC.

The chain joins TRBV24-1 to TRBJ1-2, with D maybe TRBD1 (6 bases). The germline V gene encodes CDR1 KGHDR and CDR2 SFDVKD. V shed 5 bases and J shed 7 bases, with 16 bases lying between them. CDR3 size: 14 residues. In DNA, the CDR3 is TGTGCCACCAGTGGACCCTCAGGGGTTAGTGGCTACACCTTC. It encodes CATSGPSGVSGYTF.

This clone was found a few times. The J gene is TRBJ2-7, the V gene TRBV19, with 8 positions matching TRBD1. Per the germline V gene, CDR1 is LNHDA and CDR2 is SQIVND (reference sequence). Trimming cost V 4 bases and J 3 bases; bases outside gene matches: 5. This CDR3 comprises 14 residues. CDR3 sequence: CASSRGTGLYEQYF. CDR3 DNA sequence: TGTGCCAGTAGTAGAGGGACAGGTCTCTACGAGCAGTACTTC.

This clone was detected only a few times. This chain connects TRBV7-9 to TRBJ1-1, with TRBD1 matching over 11 bases. This CDR3 is built from 14 residues. Germline CDR1 SEHNR, CDR2 FQNEAQ (reference sequence). Trimming removed 6 bases from V and 7 bases from J; junction bases left unmatched: 7. The DNA of the CDR3 is TGTGCCAGCAGTTTGGACAGGGGGCCCAGTGAAGCTTTCTTT. It specifies CASSLDRGPSEAFF.

This chain uses TRBV27 with TRBJ1-1; 7 positions match TRBD1. This CDR3 spans 13 amino acids. The V gene's germline CDR1 is MNHEY and CDR2 SMNVEV (reference sequence). V was pared by 5 bases and J by 7 bases, with 7 bases of the junction left unmatched. DNA of the CDR3: TGTGCCAGCAGTCCCCGACAGGGATTTGAAGCTTTCTTT. Translating it yields CASSPRQGFEAFF.

This clone was seen only once. The gene calls are TRBV6-2 or TRBV6-3 and TRBJ2-7; D gene unclear. V gave up 3 bases and J gave up 7 bases, with 13 bases separating them. CDR1 and CDR2 (germline): MNHEY, SVGEGT. The CDR3 has 13 residues. The CDR3 DNA reads as TGTGCCAGCAGTTATCTGAGTTCCGGGGAGCAGTACTTC. Translation gives CASSYLSSGEQYF.

The rearrangement uses TRBV6-2 or TRBV6-3 and TRBJ1-5; D possibly corresponds to TRBD1 (6 bases). From germline, CDR1 is MNHEY and CDR2 SVGEGT. CDR3 size: 15 residues. The V gene lost 5 bases and the J gene lost 7 bases, with 18 bases spanning the gap. The CDR3 DNA follows: TGTGCCAGCAGTAGCGACAGGAAAGGCGTGCAGCCCCAGCATTTT. Protein product: CASSSDRKGVQPQHF.

V usage is TRBV6-5 and J usage is TRBJ2-3, with D perhaps matching TRBD1 (5 bases). Trimming cost V 4 bases and J 1 base, with 12 bases left between them. This CDR3 contains 15 residues. Per the germline V gene, CDR1 is MNHEY and CDR2 is SVGAGI. The CDR3 region has the DNA TGTGCCAGCAGTTCAAGACAGCTGGGCACAGATACGCAGTATTTT. Translating gives CASSSRQLGTDTQYF.

This clone was picked up one time. The rearrangement uses TRBV19 and TRBJ2-3, with TRBD2 matching 8 bases. The V segment lost 6 bases and the J segment 2 bases; nucleotides outside the gene matches: 7. The length of the CDR3 is 15 residues. CDR1 is LNHDA and CDR2 is SQIVND in the germline V gene (reference sequence). The CDR3, as DNA: TGTGCCAGTAGCAATAGCGGGGCGGCCACAGATACGCAGTATTTT. This translates into CASSNSGAATDTQYF.

V and J are TRBV2 and TRBJ2-2, with 9 bases fitting TRBD1. With 7 bases clipped from V and 0 bases from J, the junction kept 6 bases outside the gene matches. CDR1 is SNHLY, CDR2 FYNNEI, per germline. This CDR3 has 16 amino acids. CDR3: CASITGQGTNTGELFF. The CDR3 DNA is TGTGCCAGCATCACTGGACAGGGGACGAACACCGGGGAGCTGTTTTTT.

CDR3 loop: CASSLGQGYEKLFF. CDR3 sequence (DNA): TGTGCCAGCAGCCTGGGACAGGGGTATGAAAAACTGTTTTTT. The rearrangement links TRBV3-1 (or the pseudogene TRBV3-2) to TRBJ1-4; the match to TRBD1 covers 10 bases. In germline, CDR1 is LGHDT, CDR2 YNNKEL (reference sequence). The CDR3 is 14 residues long. V shed 4 bases, J shed 6 bases, and the junction held 2 bases outside the gene matches.

The chain carries TRBV6-1 and TRBJ1-2; 10 bases line up with TRBD1. This CDR3 spans 16 amino acids. From germline, CDR1 is MNHNS and CDR2 SASEGT. Germline trimming cut 2 bases from V and 7 bases from J; bases unmatched to any gene: 10. The CDR3 loop is CASSERSTRTGGGYTF. The CDR3 coding sequence is TGTGCCAGCAGTGAAAGATCTACTAGGACAGGGGGTGGCTACACCTTC.

The chain recombines TRBV29-1 with TRBJ1-2; maybe TRBD1 (5 bases). V dropped 7 bases and J dropped 5 bases, with 14 bases sitting between them. CDR3 length: 12 amino acids. CDR1 is SQVTM and CDR2 is ANQGSEA in the germline V gene. The CDR3 sequence: CSASGSAYGYTF. CDR3 bases: TGCAGCGCCTCAGGGTCGGCGTATGGCTACACCTTC.

The chain recombines TRBV29-1 with TRBJ2-1; 9 bases map to TRBD1. The CDR3 is 16 residues long. Germline CDR1 reads SQVTM; CDR2 reads ANQGSEA. V trimming: 7 bases; J trimming: 7 bases; junction bases outside the gene matches: 17. The CDR3 sequence is CSALKRADRGRNEQFF. In DNA form, the CDR3 reads TGCAGCGCCCTAAAGAGGGCGGACAGGGGAAGGAATGAGCAGTTCTTC.

V gene TRBV5-1 combines with J gene TRBJ2-1; 10 nucleotides agree with TRBD1. The CDR3 totals 12 residues. Trimming at V came to 4 bases and at J to 15 bases, leaving 7 bases not matched to a gene. Germline V gene data show CDR1 as SGHRS and CDR2 as YFSETQ. CDR3 residues: CASSPGQGSPFF. The CDR3 region has the DNA TGCGCCAGCAGCCCGGGACAGGGGAGCCCGTTCTTC. Full variable domain (rest looked up from reference TRBV5-1 and TRBJ2-1): KAGVTQTPRYLIKTRGQQVTLSCSPISGHRSVSWYQQTPGQGLQFLFEYFSETQRNKGNFPGRFSGRQFSNSRSEMNVSTLELGDSALYLCASSPGQGSPFFGPGTRLTVL.

The chain combines TRBV4-2 with TRBJ1-3, with a tentative D call TRBD1 (5 bases). The V end lost 0 bases, the J end lost 0 bases, and 15 bases lay between the germline ends. The CDR3 is 18 amino acids. Germline CDR1 LGHNA, CDR2 YNFKEQ. CDR3 DNA sequence: TGTGCCAGCAGCCAAGATCAGGGTTTTCTGACCTCTGGAAACACCATATATTTT. Its translation is CASSQDQGFLTSGNTIYF.

This clone was picked up one time. The CDR3 DNA reads TGTGCCAGTAGTATCCGAACAGAGATAAGAGACAATGAGCAGTTCTTC. This encodes CASSIRTEIRDNEQFF. The chain has TRBV19 and TRBJ2-1; the D is unclear. The CDR3 length is 16 residues. The V gene's germline CDR1 is LNHDA and CDR2 SQIVND (reference sequence). Trimming took off 3 bases at V and 5 bases at J, with 17 bases between the two ends.

The chain recombines TRBV7-2 with TRBJ2-7; 7 positions agree with TRBD1. This CDR3 has 15 amino acids. Germline V gene lookup returns CDR1 SGHTA and CDR2 FQGNSA. The J segment lost 4 bases and the V segment lost 5 bases, leaving 11 bases of the junction unmatched. Here the CDR3 reads CASSLQLRQGYEQYF. CDR3 bases: TGTGCCAGCAGCCTCCAATTACGACAGGGTTACGAGCAGTACTTC.

The chain couples TRBV5-8 to TRBJ1-2; D is possibly TRBD1 (5 bases). The V end was cut by 4 bases, the J end by 5 bases, with 15 bases between. This CDR3 has 14 amino acids. Germline CDR1 is SGHTS and CDR2 is YDEGEE. This chain's CDR3 is CASSPSGMFYGYTF. DNA of the CDR3: TGTGCCAGCAGCCCCTCAGGGATGTTTTATGGCTACACCTTC.

The chain is built from TRBV7-9 and TRBJ2-5; the D gene is possibly TRBD2 (5 bases). V was clipped by 2 bases and J by 0 bases, with 16 bases between them. Germline-derived CDR1 and CDR2 are SEHNR and FQNEAQ (reference sequence). The CDR3 sequence is 17 residues long. CDR3: CASSLSMRAEYQETQYF. CDR3 sequence (DNA): TGTGCCAGCAGCTTAAGCATGAGGGCAGAATACCAAGAGACCCAGTACTTC.

This chain links TRBV5-1 with TRBJ2-3, with a possible D match to TRBD2 (6 bases). Germline V gives CDR1 SGHRS, CDR2 YFSETQ. CDR3 length: 15 amino acids. V lost 5 bases and J 2 bases, leaving 15 bases between the germline ends. DNA of the CDR3: TGCGCCAGCAGGAGGGAGGTCCTCACCACAGATACGCAGTATTTT. Encoded protein: CASRREVLTTDTQYF.

This clone was seen a single time. The chain links TRBV6-2 or TRBV6-3 to TRBJ1-2; D call uncertain. Looked up from germline, CDR1 is MNHEY and CDR2 is SVGEGT. V lost 2 bases, J lost 0 bases, and 4 bases lay in between. The CDR3 length is 13 residues. The CDR3 nucleotides read TGTGCCAGCAGTTACATAGCTAACTATGGCTACACCTTC. This codes for CASSYIANYGYTF.